A single sample gave rise to the 18 T cell receptor beta chains below, sequenced in a study of blood T cell repertoires in COVID-19. Repertoires were generated with immunoSEQ multiplex PCR, while TCRdb's copy carries only in-frame clones and drops some. The table shows under 250,000 clones, with about 80% occurring only once. The sample consisted of peripheral blood. Receptors were obtained from a woman aged 25 to 45 who had recovered from COVID-19.

The chain uses TRBV30 and TRBJ2-1, with TRBD2 matching over 10 bases. V gave up 7 bases and J gave up 2 bases; unmatched junction bases: 17. The CDR3 has 18 residues. Germline CDR1 is GTSNPN and CDR2 is SVGIG (reference sequence). In DNA, the CDR3 is TGTGCCTCCACCCCCCACTCCGGACTAGCGGCCGCCTACAATGAGCAGTTCTTC. This gives the protein CASTPHSGLAAAYNEQFF. The full variable domain, in which reference TRBV30 and TRBJ2-1 provide the parts outside the CDR3, is SQTIHQWPATLVQPVGSPLSLECTVEGTSNPNLYWYRQAAGRGLQLLFYSVGIGQISSEVPQNLSASRPQDRQFILSSKKLLLSDSGFYLCASTPHSGLAAAYNEQFFGPGTRLTVL.

This clone occurred many times. Here the CDR3 reads CASSADRNTGELFF. For the CDR3, the DNA is TGCGCCAGCAGCGCGGACAGGAACACCGGGGAGCTGTTTTTT. The J gene is TRBJ2-2, the V gene TRBV5-1, with TRBD1 as a possible D gene (6 bases). Germline CDR1 is SGHRS and CDR2 is YFSETQ. The germline V and J ends were trimmed by 4 bases and 1 base, with 8 bases remaining between them. This CDR3 is built from 14 residues.

This clone appeared a few times. V usage is TRBV19 and J usage is TRBJ1-5; 7 bases agree with TRBD1. Germline V lookup: CDR1 LNHDA, CDR2 SQIVND (reference sequence). This CDR3 has 15 amino acids. Trimming removed 5 bases from V and 0 bases from J; junction bases left unmatched: 4. The CDR3 reads CASSPDRASNQPQHF. The CDR3 DNA reads TGTGCCAGTAGTCCCGACAGGGCTAGCAATCAGCCCCAGCATTTT. The complete variable domain, with remaining parts taken from reference TRBV19 and TRBJ1-5, reads DGGITQSPKYLFRKEGQNVTLSCEQNLNHDAMYWYRQDPGQGLRLIYYSQIVNDFQKGDIAEGYSVSREKKESFPLTVTSAQKNPTAFYLCASSPDRASNQPQHFGDGTRLSIL.

The genes are TRBV5-6 and TRBJ1-6; D perhaps matches TRBD1 (5 bases). V lost 4 bases and J 13 bases, leaving 21 bases between the germline ends. Looked up from germline, CDR1 is SGHDT and CDR2 is YYEEEE. This CDR3 is 15 amino acids long. The CDR3 sequence is CASSKGTLSFSPLHF. CDR3 DNA: TGTGCCAGCAGCAAGGGGACTCTCAGTTTTTCGCCCCTCCACTTT.

The rearrangement links TRBV28 to TRBJ1-1, with D possibly TRBD1 on 6 matching bases. Trimming took off 6 bases at V and 1 base at J, with 21 bases between the two ends. The germline V gene encodes CDR1 MDHEN and CDR2 SYDVKM. The length of the CDR3 is 17 residues. The CDR3 is CASSLGPGRGQNTEAFF. CDR3 sequence (DNA): TGTGCCAGCAGCTTGGGTCCCGGCAGGGGCCAGAACACTGAAGCTTTCTTT.

This clone was seen just once. The J gene is TRBJ1-2, the V gene TRBV29-1; the D gene is possibly TRBD1 (6 bases). V lost 6 bases and J 2 bases, leaving 16 bases between the germline ends. This CDR3 is 14 amino acids long. Germline V gene data show CDR1 as SQVTM and CDR2 as ANQGSEA. This CDR3 is CSVQGRGKNYGYTF. Written as DNA, the CDR3 is TGCAGCGTGCAGGGCAGGGGAAAGAACTATGGCTACACCTTC.

This chain joins TRBV5-4 and TRBJ1-2; 9 bases align to TRBD1. The CDR3 totals 13 residues. J gave up 3 bases and V 4 bases, and 1 base lay outside the gene matches. Germline CDR1 SGHNT, CDR2 YYREEE (reference sequence). Here the CDR3 DNA reads TGTGCCAGCAGCCGGGACAGGGACTATGGCTACACCTTC. Protein product: CASSRDRDYGYTF.

The V and J genes are TRBV6-6 and TRBJ2-7; 8 bases match TRBD1. The germline gives CDR1 MNHNY, CDR2 SVGAGI (reference sequence). Trimming cost V 5 bases and J 2 bases; bases outside gene matches: 14. CDR3 length equals 17 residues. This chain's CDR3 is CASSLQGTGMIPYEQYF. As DNA, the CDR3 is TGTGCCAGCAGTCTCCAAGGGACAGGCATGATCCCCTACGAGCAGTACTTC.

This clone occurred a few times. This chain uses TRBV19 with TRBJ2-7; D might be TRBD1 (6 bases). Between the trimmed V and J ends, which lost 4 bases and 5 bases, there was a span of 18 bases. Per germline, CDR1 LNHDA and CDR2 SQIVND (reference sequence). The CDR3 covers 15 residues. The CDR3 nucleotides are TGTGCCAGTAGTAGGAGGACAGACCTCAGGAACGAGCAGTACTTC. It translates to CASSRRTDLRNEQYF.

The chain links TRBV28 to TRBJ2-3, with TRBD2 identical over 9 bases. The CDR3 totals 19 residues. J was trimmed by 1 base and V by 3 bases; bases with no gene match: 14. Germline V CDR1 and CDR2: MDHEN, SYDVKM. The DNA for the CDR3 is TGTGCCAGCAGTTTTCCGTGGCGGGAGGGTTATGTACGCACAGATACGCAGTATTTT. Protein: CASSFPWREGYVRTDTQYF.

The CDR3 DNA is TGTGCCAGTGCCCCAGGGGGACTTGGCACAGATACGCAGTATTTT. Translated, it gives CASAPGGLGTDTQYF. The rearrangement uses TRBV14 and TRBJ2-3; possible D gene TRBD1, 7 bases. Germline values: CDR1 SGHDN, CDR2 FVKESK. V was shortened by 9 bases and J by 1 base, with 17 bases between the two germline ends. The CDR3 runs 15 residues.

The rearrangement joins TRBV28 to TRBJ2-7, with D uncertain. Trimming took off 10 bases at V and 2 bases at J, with 12 bases between the two ends. The CDR3 consists of 12 residues. Germline CDR1 is MDHEN and CDR2 is SYDVKM. Here the CDR3 reads CATQVIPYEQYF. The CDR3 coding sequence is TGTGCCACCCAGGTTATCCCCTACGAGCAGTACTTC.

The rearrangement uses TRBV27 and TRBJ2-3; maybe TRBD1 (5 bases). The CDR3 spans 16 residues. The V gene lost 1 base and the J gene lost 1 base, with 12 bases spanning the gap. Germline V gives CDR1 MNHEY, CDR2 SMNVEV (reference sequence). The CDR3 DNA is TGTGCCAGCAGTTTATACCGACAGCTTGGCACAGATACGCAGTATTTT. Protein product: CASSLYRQLGTDTQYF.

V gene TRBV28 combines with J gene TRBJ2-7; 7 nucleotides align to TRBD1. Germline V lookup: CDR1 MDHEN, CDR2 SYDVKM. V shed 5 bases, J shed 0 bases, and the junction held 7 bases outside the gene matches. This CDR3 has 15 amino acids. The CDR3 loop reads CASSGGQVSSYEQYF. The CDR3 nucleotides are TGTGCCAGCAGTGGTGGACAGGTCTCCTCCTACGAGCAGTACTTC.

The chain employs TRBV5-6 and TRBJ2-1; 11 positions match TRBD2. V lost 6 bases, J lost 4 bases, and 6 bases stayed unmatched. This CDR3 is 15 amino acids long. The V gene's germline CDR1 is SGHDT and CDR2 YYEEEE. CDR3 coding DNA: TGTGCCAGCACCATGACTAGCGGGATTTACAATGAGCAGTTCTTC. This sequence encodes CASTMTSGIYNEQFF.

The chain links TRBV24-1 to TRBJ2-5; weak D call: TRBD1 (5 bases). Germline V gene sequence: CDR1 KGHDR, CDR2 SFDVKD. The CDR3 is 14 amino acids. V dropped 3 bases and J dropped 1 base, with 8 bases sitting between them. The CDR3 DNA reads as TGTGCCACCAGTGATAACCAGGGCCAAGAGACCCAGTACTTC. Translation: CATSDNQGQETQYF.

The rearrangement uses TRBV9 and TRBJ2-7; 9 positions match TRBD2. CDR3 length: 16 residues. After removal of 0 bases from V and 2 bases from J, the junction contained 6 bases not matched to a gene. In germline, CDR1 is SGDLS, CDR2 YYNGEE. The CDR3 is CASSVGASGTPYEQYF. The CDR3 DNA sequence: TGTGCCAGCAGCGTAGGCGCTAGCGGGACCCCCTACGAGCAGTACTTC.

The chain carries TRBV24-1 and TRBJ1-1, with 12 nucleotides matching TRBD1. CDR3 length equals 15 residues. The ends lost 9 bases at V and 4 bases at J; junction bases unmatched: 8. From germline, CDR1 is KGHDR and CDR2 SFDVKD. Here the CDR3 reads CATVGTGGEGTEAFF. The DNA for the CDR3 is TGTGCCACCGTGGGGACAGGGGGCGAGGGCACTGAAGCTTTCTTT.